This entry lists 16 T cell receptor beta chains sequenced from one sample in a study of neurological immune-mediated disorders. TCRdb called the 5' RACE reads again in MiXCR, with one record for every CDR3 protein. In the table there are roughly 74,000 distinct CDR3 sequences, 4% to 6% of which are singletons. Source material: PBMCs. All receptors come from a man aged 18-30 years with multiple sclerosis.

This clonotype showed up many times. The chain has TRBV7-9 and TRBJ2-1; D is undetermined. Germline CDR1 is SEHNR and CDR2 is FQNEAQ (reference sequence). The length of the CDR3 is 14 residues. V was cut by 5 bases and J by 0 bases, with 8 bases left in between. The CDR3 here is CASSPKSSYNEQFF. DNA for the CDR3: TGTGCCAGCAGCCCCAAGAGCTCCTACAATGAGCAGTTCTTC. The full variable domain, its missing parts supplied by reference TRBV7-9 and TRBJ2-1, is DTGVSQNPRHKITKRGQNVTFRCDPISEHNRLYWYRQTLGQGPEFLTYFQNEAQLEKSRLLSDRFSAERPKGSFSTLEIQRTEQGDSAMYLCASSPKSSYNEQFFGPGTRLTVL.

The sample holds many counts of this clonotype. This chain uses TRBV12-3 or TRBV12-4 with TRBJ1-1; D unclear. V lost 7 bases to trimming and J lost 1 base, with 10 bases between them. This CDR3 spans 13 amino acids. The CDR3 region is CASTQTTNTEAFF. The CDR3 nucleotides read TGTGCCAGCACTCAGACCACGAACACTGAAGCTTTCTTT.

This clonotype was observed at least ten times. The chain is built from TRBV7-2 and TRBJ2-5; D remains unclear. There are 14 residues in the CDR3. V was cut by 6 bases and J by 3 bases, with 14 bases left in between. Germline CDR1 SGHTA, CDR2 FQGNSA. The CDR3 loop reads CASSSRRTEETQYF. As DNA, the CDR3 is TGTGCCAGCAGTAGTAGACGGACCGAAGAGACCCAGTACTTC.

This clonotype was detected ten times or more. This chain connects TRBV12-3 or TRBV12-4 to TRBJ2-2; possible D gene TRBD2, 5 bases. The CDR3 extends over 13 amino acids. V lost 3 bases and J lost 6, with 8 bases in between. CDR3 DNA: TGTGCCAGCAGTTTTTCTAGCTCCGGGGAGCTGTTTTTT. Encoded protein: CASSFSSSGELFF.

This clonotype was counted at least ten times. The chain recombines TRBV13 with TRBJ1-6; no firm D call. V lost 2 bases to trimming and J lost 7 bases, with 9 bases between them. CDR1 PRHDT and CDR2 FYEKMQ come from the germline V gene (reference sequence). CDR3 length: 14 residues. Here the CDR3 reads CASSLSAPNSPLHF. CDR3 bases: TGTGCCAGCAGCTTAAGCGCTCCCAATTCACCCCTCCACTTT.

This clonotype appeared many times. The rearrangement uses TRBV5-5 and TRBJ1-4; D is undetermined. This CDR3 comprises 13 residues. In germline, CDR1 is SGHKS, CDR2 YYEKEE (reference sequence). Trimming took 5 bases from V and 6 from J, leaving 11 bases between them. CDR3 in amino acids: CASRRAADEKLFF. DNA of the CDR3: TGTGCCAGCAGAAGGGCCGCGGATGAAAAACTGTTTTTT.

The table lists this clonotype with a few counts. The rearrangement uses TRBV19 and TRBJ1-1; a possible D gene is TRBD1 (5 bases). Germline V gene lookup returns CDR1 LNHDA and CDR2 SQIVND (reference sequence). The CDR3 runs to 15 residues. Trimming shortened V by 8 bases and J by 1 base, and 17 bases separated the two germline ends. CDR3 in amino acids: CASSDRGSSNTEAFF. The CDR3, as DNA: TGTGCCAGTTCTGACAGAGGATCTTCGAACACTGAAGCTTTCTTT.

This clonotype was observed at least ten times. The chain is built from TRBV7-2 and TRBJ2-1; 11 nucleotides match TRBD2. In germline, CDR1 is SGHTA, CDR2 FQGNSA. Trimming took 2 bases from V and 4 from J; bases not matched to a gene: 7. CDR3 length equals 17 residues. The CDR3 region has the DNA TGTGCCAGCAGCTTAATGCTAGCGGGAGGTCGGTACAATGAGCAGTTCTTC. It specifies CASSLMLAGGRYNEQFF.

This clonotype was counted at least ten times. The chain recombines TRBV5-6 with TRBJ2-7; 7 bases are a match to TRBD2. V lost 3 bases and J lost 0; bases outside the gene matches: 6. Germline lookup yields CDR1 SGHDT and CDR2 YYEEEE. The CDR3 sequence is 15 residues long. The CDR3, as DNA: TGTGCCAGCAGCTGGCTAGCGGACGGCTCCTACGAGCAGTACTTC. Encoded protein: CASSWLADGSYEQYF. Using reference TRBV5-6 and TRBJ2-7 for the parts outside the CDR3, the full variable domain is DAGVTQSPTHLIKTRGQQVTLRCSPKSGHDTVSWYQQALGQGPQFIFQYYEEEERQRGNFPDRFSGHQFPNYSSELNVNALLLGDSALYLCASSWLADGSYEQYFGPGTRLTVT.

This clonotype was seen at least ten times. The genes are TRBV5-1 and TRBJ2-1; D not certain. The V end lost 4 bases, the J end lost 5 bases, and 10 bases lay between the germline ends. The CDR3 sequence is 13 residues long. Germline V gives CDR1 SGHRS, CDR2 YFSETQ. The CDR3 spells CASSDNTHNEQFF. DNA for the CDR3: TGCGCCAGCAGCGATAACACCCACAATGAGCAGTTCTTC.

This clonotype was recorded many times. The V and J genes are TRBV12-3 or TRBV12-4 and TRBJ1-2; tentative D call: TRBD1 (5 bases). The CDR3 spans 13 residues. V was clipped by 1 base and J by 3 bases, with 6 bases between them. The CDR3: CASSLVRDYGYTF. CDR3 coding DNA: TGTGCCAGCAGTTTAGTCAGGGACTATGGCTACACCTTC.

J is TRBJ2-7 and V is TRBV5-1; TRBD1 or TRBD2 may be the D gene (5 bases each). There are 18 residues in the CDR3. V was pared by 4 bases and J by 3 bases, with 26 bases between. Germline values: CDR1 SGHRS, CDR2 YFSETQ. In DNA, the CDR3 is TGCGCCAGCAGCCTCCGATCCCCCATGGGACCCAAGGTCTACGAGCAGTACTTC. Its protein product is CASSLRSPMGPKVYEQYF.

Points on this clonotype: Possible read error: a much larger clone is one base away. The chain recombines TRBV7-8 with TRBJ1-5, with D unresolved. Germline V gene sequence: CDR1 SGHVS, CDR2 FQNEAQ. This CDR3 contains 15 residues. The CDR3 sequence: CVSSLQAGSNQPQHF. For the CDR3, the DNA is TGTGTCAGCAGCCTACAAGCTGGCAGCAATCAGCCCCAGCATTTT.

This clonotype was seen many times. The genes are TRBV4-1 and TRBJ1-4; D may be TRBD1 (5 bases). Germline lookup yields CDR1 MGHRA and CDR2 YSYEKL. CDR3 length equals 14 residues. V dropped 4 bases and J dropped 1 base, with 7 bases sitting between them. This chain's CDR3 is CASSPQGTNEKLFF. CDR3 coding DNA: TGCGCCAGCAGCCCGCAGGGAACTAATGAAAAACTGTTTTTT.

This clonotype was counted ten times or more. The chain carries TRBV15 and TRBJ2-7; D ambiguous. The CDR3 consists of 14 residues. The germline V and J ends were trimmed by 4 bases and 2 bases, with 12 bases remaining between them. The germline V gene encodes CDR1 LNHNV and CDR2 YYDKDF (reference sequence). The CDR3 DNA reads TGTGCCACCAGCACTTTTTCAGGCACCTACGAGCAGTACTTC. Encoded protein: CATSTFSGTYEQYF.

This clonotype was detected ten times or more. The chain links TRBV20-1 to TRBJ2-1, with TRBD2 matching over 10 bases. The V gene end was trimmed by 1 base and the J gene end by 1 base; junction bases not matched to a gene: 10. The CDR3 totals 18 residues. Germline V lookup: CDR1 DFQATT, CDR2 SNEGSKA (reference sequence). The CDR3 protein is CSARGPAGGPRSYNEQFF. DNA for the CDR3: TGCAGTGCTAGAGGGCCAGCGGGAGGGCCCAGGTCCTACAATGAGCAGTTCTTC.